These T cell receptor beta chains were read from a single sample in a study of molecular identifiers for immune sequencing clone quantification. TCRdb re-derived calls from the PCR reads in MiXCR, one entry per CDR3 protein. The profile shows about 35,000 distinct CDR3 sequences, approximately 19% of them singletons. The sample was naive CD8+ T cells from blood, with Jurkat cell RNA spiked in. These TCRs come from a human donor in good health. Some libraries in this study had Jurkat cell RNA spiked in. Each CDR3 is given with its conserved first and last residue. A D gene is named only where the DNA matches it firmly. For some rows the clone size is stated as once, few or many, or as a class when expanded; others skip it.

j_call clone_size d_call v_call cdr3_nt cdr3_aa
TRBJ1-1 many - TRBV7-2 TGTGCCAGCAGCTTAGCGCAAGGGGCTGAAGCTTTCTTT CASSLAQGAEAFF
TRBJ2-1 many - TRBV5-1 TGCGCCAGCAGCTGGGTACAGGGAGTTAATGAGCAGTTCTTC CASSWVQGVNEQFF
TRBJ2-1 many TRBD1 TRBV2 TGTGCCAGCAAACAGGGGTCCTACAATGAGCAGTTCTTC CASKQGSYNEQFF
TRBJ2-5 many - TRBV5-1 TGCGCCAGCAGCAGTAGGGGCCGGGTAATAGAGACCCAGTACTTC CASSSRGRVIETQYF
TRBJ2-2 many TRBD2 TRBV20-1 TGCAGTGCTAGAGCCTCCACGGGACTAGCGGGAGTAGGGACCGGGGAGCTGTTTTTT CSARASTGLAGVGTGELFF
TRBJ2-7 many TRBD1 TRBV6-2/TRBV6-3 TGTGCCAGCAGTTACAGTACAGGGGGACACGAGCAGTACTTC CASSYSTGGHEQYF
TRBJ2-4 medium-sized - TRBV28 TGTGCCAGCAGTTTTAGGGGGTTAGCCAAAAACATTCAGTACTTC CASSFRGLAKNIQYF
TRBJ2-7 many - TRBV29-1 TGCAGCGTTGTTTTGAGGGGGTTGGGCACCTACGAGCAGTACTTC CSVVLRGLGTYEQYF
TRBJ1-1 many - TRBV5-1 TGCGCCAGCAGCTTGGATCAGGGGCCTGGTAGGACTGAAGCTTTCTTT CASSLDQGPGRTEAFF
TRBJ2-6 many - TRBV11-2 TGTGCCAGCAGCTTCCTGACTGGGGCCAACGTCCTGACTTTC CASSFLTGANVLTF
TRBJ1-4 many - TRBV15 TGTGCCACCAGCGACAGGCCCGCAACTAATGAAAAACTGTTTTTT CATSDRPATNEKLFF
TRBJ2-7 many TRBD2 TRBV4-2 TGTGCCAGCAGCCAAGATTGGGGAGGGTACGAGCAGTACTTC CASSQDWGGYEQYF
TRBJ2-3 many TRBD1 TRBV6-5 TGTGCCAGCAGTTACTTAGCAGGGGGTAGAGAAGATACGCAGTATTTT CASSYLAGGREDTQYF
TRBJ2-2 - - TRBV30 TGTGCCTGGAGTATACCGCCCGGGGAGCTGCTTTTT CAWSIPPGELLF
TRBJ2-7 many TRBD2 TRBV4-1 TGCGCCAGCAGCCTAGCGGGGGAGCTCTACGAGCAGTACTTC CASSLAGELYEQYF
TRBJ2-7 few - TRBV7-9 TGTGCCAGCAGCCCCGAACGGACCCACGAGCAGTACTTC CASSPERTHEQYF
TRBJ2-2 few - TRBV6-2/TRBV6-3 TGTGCCAGCAGTTGGACTCCGGGCGGTCTCGAAAACGCGAACACCGGGGAGCTGTTTTTT CASSWTPGGLENANTGELFF
TRBJ2-1 many TRBD2 TRBV20-1 TGCAGTGCTGGGACTAGCGGGAGCTCCTACAATGAGCAGTTCTTC CSAGTSGSSYNEQFF
TRBJ1-3 - - TRBV4-3 TGCGCCAGCAGCCAAGATCTGGGTCCCTACTCTGGAAACGCCATATATTTT CASSQDLGPYSGNAIYF
TRBJ2-5 many - TRBV10-3 TGTGCCATCAGTGCAGGCACCCTTGAGACCCAGTACTTC CAISAGTLETQYF
TRBJ2-7 many TRBD1 TRBV5-1 TGCGCCAGCAGCTCGACAGGGTACTACGAGCAGTACTTC CASSSTGYYEQYF
TRBJ2-7 few - TRBV5-1 TGCGCCAGCAGCACAGGGACCGGGTCCTACGAGCAGTACTTC CASSTGTGSYEQYF
TRBJ1-2 many - TRBV7-2 TGTGCCAGCACCTCGGTTTTGTTCTATGGCTACACCTTC CASTSVLFYGYTF
TRBJ1-1 many TRBD1 TRBV7-6 TGTGCCAGCAGCCCCGGGACAGGGGGCACTGAAGCTTTCTTT CASSPGTGGTEAFF
TRBJ2-4 - - TRBV27 TGTGCCAGCAGTCCAGGGGAGGCCAAAAACATTCAGTACTTC CASSPGEAKNIQYF
TRBJ2-3 many - TRBV9 TGTGCCAGCAGCGCGCCCTCGGACAGCGGAGCCACAGATACGCAGTATTTT CASSAPSDSGATDTQYF
TRBJ2-5 many - TRBV4-1 TGCGCCAGCAGCCACGGCCAGCAAGAGACCCAGTACTTC CASSHGQQETQYF
TRBJ1-1 many - TRBV5-4 TGTGCCAGCAGCCCACCTGCGGGAACTGAAGCTTTCTTT CASSPPAGTEAFF
TRBJ2-7 many TRBD1 TRBV27 TGTGCCAGCAGTTTAGGGACAGGCTACGAGCAGTACTTC CASSLGTGYEQYF
TRBJ2-7 - - TRBV4-1 TGCGCCAGCCGCCAAGATGGCCTCTCCTACGAGCAGTACTTC CASRQDGLSYEQYF
TRBJ2-3 many - TRBV11-2 TGTGCCAGCAGCTCAAGGAGGGGGCCAGATACGCAGTATTTT CASSSRRGPDTQYF
TRBJ1-1 - - TRBV28 TGTGCCGGCAGTTTAACTCCATCGGCGGGCACTGAAGCTTTCTTT CAGSLTPSAGTEAFF
TRBJ2-7 many TRBD2 TRBV19 TGTGCCAGTAGTATCAGCGGGAGTTGGTACGAGCAGTACTTC CASSISGSWYEQYF
TRBJ2-7 many - TRBV5-1 TGCGCCAGCAGCTTGGCTCACAGCTCCTACGAGCAGTACTTC CASSLAHSSYEQYF
TRBJ2-1 - TRBD2 TRBV9 TGTGCCAGCAGCCCCTGGACTAGCGGGACCTACAATGAGCAGTTCTTC CASSPWTSGTYNEQFF
TRBJ2-4 many - TRBV19 TGTGCCAGTAGTTTGATGGGGGGCGACAAAAACATTCAGTACTTC CASSLMGGDKNIQYF
TRBJ2-6 few - TRBV27 TGTGCCAGTGGAACTGGGGCCAACGTCCTGACTTTC CASGTGANVLTF
TRBJ2-7 many - TRBV28 TGTGCCAGCAGTTTCGGCCCGGGGCCGTACGAGCAGTACTTC CASSFGPGPYEQYF
TRBJ2-1 many - TRBV29-1 TGCAGCGTCGCCGGGACTCTCGATGAGCAGTTCTTC CSVAGTLDEQFF
TRBJ1-1 many TRBD1 TRBV7-9 TGTGCCAGCAGCTTAACAGGGGAGAACACTGAAGCTTTCTTT CASSLTGENTEAFF
TRBJ1-1 few - TRBV7-9 TGTGCCAGCAGCCACGAGAGCGGGGATCGGACTGAAGCTTTCTTT CASSHESGDRTEAFF
TRBJ2-7 many - TRBV20-1 TGCAGTGCTAGAGATCTGAAATTGGCCGGTCCTTCCTACGAGCAGTACTTC CSARDLKLAGPSYEQYF
TRBJ2-2 many TRBD1 TRBV6-5 TGTGCCAGCAGTCACAGGGGGTTGGCCGGGGAGCTGTTTTTT CASSHRGLAGELFF
TRBJ2-7 - TRBD2 TRBV6-2/TRBV6-3 TGTGCCAGCAGTTACTCGAGGGTAGCGGGAGGCGAGCAGTACTTC CASSYSRVAGGEQYF
TRBJ2-7 many TRBD2 TRBV6-5 TGTGCCAGCAGTTACGGGACTAGCTACGAGCAGTACTTC CASSYGTSYEQYF
TRBJ2-3 many - TRBV11-2 TGTGCCAGCAGCTCTCCGCCGGGAGATACGCAGTATTTT CASSSPPGDTQYF
TRBJ2-1 - TRBD2 TRBV4-3 TGCGCCAGCAGCCGATTACCTAGCGGGAGCGCCTCTGAGCAGTTCTTC CASSRLPSGSASEQFF
TRBJ2-7 many - TRBV19 TGTGCCAGTAGTATCGACGGGTCCTACGAGCAGTACTTC CASSIDGSYEQYF
TRBJ2-7 few TRBD2 TRBV27 TGTGCCAGCAGTTTAGGGTCTAGCGGGAGGGGCGAGCAGTACTTC CASSLGSSGRGEQYF
TRBJ2-1 few - TRBV5-5 TGTGCCAGCAGCGAATGGTTCAGGGACGCCAATGAGCAGTTCTTC CASSEWFRDANEQFF
TRBJ2-7 - TRBD2 TRBV3-1 TGTGCCAGCAGCCAAGGGAGTCCGGGACTAGCGTCTCAATGGTACGAGCAGTACTTC CASSQGSPGLASQWYEQYF
TRBJ2-1 - - TRBV7-9 TGTGCCAGCAGCCCCCTAGCGAACACTGAGCAGTTCTTC CASSPLANTEQFF
TRBJ2-2 many TRBD1 TRBV6-2/TRBV6-3 TGTGCCAGCAGTTACGGGGACAGGGGGCCTTTCCTAAACACCGGGGAGCTGTTTTTT CASSYGDRGPFLNTGELFF
TRBJ2-3 medium-sized - TRBV7-2 TGTGCCAGCAGCTTAGTCTGGGCAGATACGCAGTATTTT CASSLVWADTQYF
TRBJ2-1 - TRBD2 TRBV14 TGTGCCAGCAGCCAGGGGACTAGCCGCCTCGATGAGCAGTTCTTC CASSQGTSRLDEQFF
TRBJ1-5 many - TRBV12-3/TRBV12-4 TGTGCCAGCACCCACCAGTGGGGGAGCAATCAGCCCCAGCATTTT CASTHQWGSNQPQHF
TRBJ2-2 many - TRBV7-9 TGTGCCAGCAGCTTACCGCCGAGTTCCCCCAGGACCGGGGAGCTGTTTTTT CASSLPPSSPRTGELFF
TRBJ1-1 many - TRBV29-1 TGCAGCGTTGAAAGTTCACGCAGGGAAGCTTTCTTT CSVESSRREAFF